Presented here are 21 T cell receptor beta chains from one specimen sequenced in a study of a mutant IDH1 vaccine in newly diagnosed glioma. This sample's time point: baseline, week 1 (first vaccination visit). As for treatment: pre-vaccination baseline after standard-of-care therapy. The repertoire was sequenced with immunoSEQ multiplex PCR; TCRdb's copy has only in-frame clones and lacks some. This sample yields roughly 84,000 clones, of which over 75% are seen a single time; about 5.2% belongs to the top ten. The sample here was PBMCs, taken from a glioma patient treated with radiotherapy, temozolomide or both. The receptors shown here come from a man between 35 and 55 years old with glioma. Some clones in this sample may be carry-over from other donors' samples.

V and J are TRBV30 and TRBJ1-2, with D possibly matching TRBD1 (6 bases). Germline CDR1 GTSNPN, CDR2 SVGIG (reference sequence). Trimming stripped 6 bases from V and 3 bases from J, with 17 bases between. This CDR3 contains 14 residues. The CDR3 here is CACRDTFKDYGYTF. The CDR3 region has the DNA TGTGCCTGCCGGGACACCTTCAAAGACTATGGCTACACCTTC.

Worth noting for this clone: This same CDR3 is encoded by further DNA sequences in the sample. The rearrangement links TRBV29-1 to TRBJ2-7; 9 bases align to TRBD1. Germline assignment: CDR1 SQVTM and CDR2 ANQGSEA. CDR3 size: 13 residues. J gave up 4 bases and V 4 bases, and 5 bases lay outside the gene matches. CDR3 nucleotides: TGCAGCGTTGCCGGGACAGGGACTTACGAGCAGTACTTC. Translation: CSVAGTGTYEQYF.

The chain joins TRBV6-5 to TRBJ2-7, with 9 bases aligning to TRBD1. Germline CDR1 MNHEY, CDR2 SVGAGI. Unmatched junction bases numbered 4, after V lost 6 bases and J lost 7 bases. This CDR3 contains 12 residues. CDR3 in DNA: TGTGCCAGCAGGGGACAGGGTTTAGAGCAGTACTTC. Protein: CASRGQGLEQYF.

The CDR3 DNA follows: TGTGCCAGCAGGCCAGTGATCTCTGGAAACACCATATATTTT. This codes for CASRPVISGNTIYF. This chain links TRBV7-9 with TRBJ1-3; D gene ambiguous. The CDR3 length is 14 residues. V shed 6 bases and J shed 0 bases, with 9 bases lying between them. Germline lookup yields CDR1 SEHNR and CDR2 FQNEAQ (reference sequence). The whole variable domain, filled in from reference TRBV7-9 and TRBJ1-3, reads DTGVSQNPRHKITKRGQNVTFRCDPISEHNRLYWYRQTLGQGPEFLTYFQNEAQLEKSRLLSDRFSAERPKGSFSTLEIQRTEQGDSAMYLCASRPVISGNTIYFGEGSWLTVV.

The J gene is TRBJ2-5, the V gene TRBV10-2; D gene unclear. The CDR3 is made up of 13 amino acids. The germline CDR1 and CDR2 sequences are WSHSY and SAAADI. Trimming removed 0 bases at V and 5 bases at J, with 7 bases between. The CDR3 DNA is TGCGCCAGCAGTGAGTCGGTGGGGGAGACCCAGTACTTC. As protein: CASSESVGETQYF.

CDR3 residues: CASATGGDGYTF. In nucleotides, the CDR3 is TGCGCCAGCGCCACAGGGGGAGATGGCTACACCTTC. The chain uses TRBV5-1 and TRBJ1-2; 8 bases line up with TRBD1. Per germline, CDR1 SGHRS and CDR2 YFSETQ. This CDR3 is 12 amino acids long. V lost 7 bases, J lost 6 bases, and 5 bases stayed unmatched.

The J gene is TRBJ1-1, the V gene TRBV7-9; 7 nucleotides align to TRBD1. V lost 7 bases and J lost 1; bases outside the gene matches: 9. The CDR3 has 15 residues. Germline V gene sequence: CDR1 SEHNR, CDR2 FQNEAQ (reference sequence). The CDR3 region has the DNA TGTGCCAGCAACAGGGACAGAGCCCGGAACACTGAAGCTTTCTTT. Translation: CASNRDRARNTEAFF.

The chain joins TRBV6-6 to TRBJ1-2, with 7 nucleotides matching TRBD1. The CDR3 covers 13 residues. The V gene's germline CDR1 is MNHNY and CDR2 SVGAGI (reference sequence). J gave up 2 bases and V 6 bases, and 3 bases lay outside the gene matches. CDR3 nucleotide sequence: TGTGCCAGCAGGCCGACAGGGAACTATGGCTACACCTTC. This gives the protein CASRPTGNYGYTF.

This clone was picked up one time. The chain recombines TRBV13 with TRBJ2-1, with 14 bases fitting TRBD2. The germline V gene encodes CDR1 PRHDT and CDR2 FYEKMQ (reference sequence). The CDR3 sequence is 15 residues long. Trimming at V came to 5 bases and at J to 8 bases, leaving 5 bases not matched to a gene. The DNA for the CDR3 is TGTGCCAGCAGCAGGGGACTAGCGGGGGCCGATGAGCAGTTCTTC. Its protein is CASSRGLAGADEQFF.

This chain links TRBV12-5 with TRBJ1-5; D might be TRBD1 (5 bases). Germline lookup yields CDR1 LGHNT and CDR2 FRNRAP. V gave up 1 base and J gave up 7 bases, with 17 bases separating them. The CDR3 consists of 16 residues. The CDR3 loop reads CASGLDKGAGPQPQHF. Here the CDR3 DNA reads TGTGCTAGTGGTTTGGATAAAGGGGCAGGGCCCCAGCCCCAGCATTTT.

This sequence joins TRBV7-8 and TRBJ1-5, with D perhaps TRBD1 (5 bases). This CDR3 region has 13 residues. Trimming took off 3 bases at V and 5 bases at J, with 8 bases between the two ends. Germline assignment: CDR1 SGHVS and CDR2 FQNEAQ. The CDR3 region is CASSFRVDQPQHF. The CDR3 DNA sequence: TGTGCCAGCAGCTTCAGGGTGGATCAGCCCCAGCATTTT.

CDR3 nucleotides: TGTGCCAGCAGCTTGGCTTTTTACAGGGGGCGCGAGCAGTACTTC. Translation gives CASSLAFYRGREQYF. The rearrangement joins TRBV5-6 to TRBJ2-7; the match to TRBD1 covers 9 bases. The length of the CDR3 is 15 residues. The germline V gene encodes CDR1 SGHDT and CDR2 YYEEEE. V was clipped by 0 bases and J by 6 bases; unmatched bases: 7. The entire variable domain, with the rest obtained from reference TRBV5-6 and TRBJ2-7, is as follows: DAGVTQSPTHLIKTRGQQVTLRCSPKSGHDTVSWYQQALGQGPQFIFQYYEEEERQRGNFPDRFSGHQFPNYSSELNVNALLLGDSALYLCASSLAFYRGREQYFGPGTRLTVT.

This rearrangement joins TRBV29-1 to TRBJ2-1; D is ambiguous. V was trimmed by 3 bases and J by 3 bases, leaving 9 bases between them. CDR3 length equals 13 residues. The germline V gene has CDR1 SQVTM and CDR2 ANQGSEA. In DNA form, the CDR3 reads TGCAGCGTTGACCGCACGAACTACAATGAGCAGTTCTTC. Encoded protein: CSVDRTNYNEQFF.

V usage is TRBV18 and J usage is TRBJ1-1; D gene unclear. The V end lost 3 bases, the J end lost 1 base, and 9 bases lay between the germline ends. The CDR3 has 14 amino acids. Germline assignment: CDR1 KGHSH and CDR2 LQKENI. CDR3 region: CASSPISRNTEAFF. The CDR3 nucleotides read TGTGCCAGCTCACCGATATCCAGGAACACTGAAGCTTTCTTT.

The chain is built from TRBV9 and TRBJ1-5; D is possibly TRBD1 (5 bases). The CDR3 totals 13 residues. The V end was cut by 3 bases, the J end by 6 bases, with 10 bases between. Germline-derived CDR1 and CDR2 are SGDLS and YYNGEE. CDR3 in amino acids: CASSEGPAQPQHF. The CDR3 DNA is TGTGCCAGCAGCGAGGGGCCCGCTCAGCCCCAGCATTTT.

The chain has TRBV5-1 and TRBJ1-2; D not resolved. Germline CDR1 reads SGHRS; CDR2 reads YFSETQ. The CDR3 sequence is 13 residues long. The V end lost 4 bases, the J end lost 4 bases, and 11 bases lay between the germline ends. The CDR3 loop is CASSPTSPYGYTF. DNA for the CDR3: TGCGCCAGCAGCCCAACTTCCCCCTATGGCTACACCTTC.

The rearrangement uses TRBV5-4 and TRBJ2-3; the D gene is possibly TRBD2 (5 bases). The CDR3 spans 12 residues. V lost 4 bases and J lost 6, with 9 bases in between. Per germline, CDR1 SGHNT and CDR2 YYREEE (reference sequence). DNA for the CDR3: TGTGCCAGCAGCAAAGACTACGATACGCAGTATTTT. Protein sequence: CASSKDYDTQYF.

The chain uses TRBV29-1 and TRBJ1-4, with D perhaps TRBD1 (6 bases). CDR1 is SQVTM, CDR2 ANQGSEA, per germline. V was clipped by 6 bases and J by 0 bases, with 20 bases between them. The CDR3 spans 17 residues. CDR3 coding DNA: TGCAGCGTCGGCCGCGGGGGGGGGCTTGCAACTAATGAAAAACTGTTTTTT. Protein: CSVGRGGGLATNEKLFF.

The chain uses TRBV27 and TRBJ2-7, with 7 nucleotides matching TRBD1. V lost 7 bases to trimming and J lost 2 bases; unmatched junction nucleotides: 5. Germline CDR1 MNHEY, CDR2 SMNVEV (reference sequence). The CDR3 has 13 residues. The CDR3 nucleotides are TGTGCCAGCAATGGGGACAGAACCTACGAGCAGTACTTC. This sequence encodes CASNGDRTYEQYF.

The V and J genes are TRBV10-2 and TRBJ2-3; 8 nucleotides match TRBD2. J was trimmed by 4 bases and V by 6 bases; bases with no gene match: 6. CDR1 and CDR2 (germline): WSHSY, SAAADI. The CDR3 is 14 residues long. As DNA, the CDR3 is TGCGCCAGCAGGGCGGGGGGCTCCTCAGATACGCAGTATTTT. Translating gives CASRAGGSSDTQYF.

The chain couples TRBV7-8 to TRBJ1-4, with D perhaps matching TRBD1 (5 bases). Germline CDR1 and CDR2: SGHVS and FQNEAQ. The V end lost 2 bases, the J end lost 8 bases, and 12 bases lay between the germline ends. The CDR3 has 14 residues. The CDR3 sequence is CASSLWGGGEKLFF. CDR3 bases: TGTGCCAGCAGCTTATGGGGGGGAGGGGAAAAACTGTTTTTT.